This TCR beta chain is from a study of cytomegalovirus exposure and HLA in healthy donors. Whole-study context: Of all 398 donors who were genotyped, 81% belonged to the Caucasian-associated ancestry cluster. Study-level points and caveats: Later analysis reportedly placed an Asian-associated ancestry cluster below the approximately 730-donor mean in N-insertions. Per a later analysis, HLA-associated TCR beta chains showed more clonal expansion than other, equally common TCR beta chains.

As for this clone: The antigen is unknown.

Germline V gene data show CDR1 as MNHEY and CDR2 as SMNVEV (reference sequence). V lost 5 bases, J lost 7 bases, and 14 bases lay in between. The CDR3 is 14 amino acids. This PCR relied on a set of 60 Vbeta primers and 13 Jbeta primers. TCRdb's table, derived via immunoSEQ multiplex PCR, lists solely in-frame clones and lacks some. The table has nearly 200,000 clones, roughly 81% seen once. Sequencing used PBMCs. The TCR was taken from a woman between 25 and 40 years old in good health and CMV-seropositive. The V call is TRBV27, the J call TRBJ1-4, with D unresolved. The CDR3 region has the DNA TGTGCCAGCAGTCCACGTGCGGGGATTGAAAAACTGTTTTTT. This codes for CASSPRAGIEKLFF.